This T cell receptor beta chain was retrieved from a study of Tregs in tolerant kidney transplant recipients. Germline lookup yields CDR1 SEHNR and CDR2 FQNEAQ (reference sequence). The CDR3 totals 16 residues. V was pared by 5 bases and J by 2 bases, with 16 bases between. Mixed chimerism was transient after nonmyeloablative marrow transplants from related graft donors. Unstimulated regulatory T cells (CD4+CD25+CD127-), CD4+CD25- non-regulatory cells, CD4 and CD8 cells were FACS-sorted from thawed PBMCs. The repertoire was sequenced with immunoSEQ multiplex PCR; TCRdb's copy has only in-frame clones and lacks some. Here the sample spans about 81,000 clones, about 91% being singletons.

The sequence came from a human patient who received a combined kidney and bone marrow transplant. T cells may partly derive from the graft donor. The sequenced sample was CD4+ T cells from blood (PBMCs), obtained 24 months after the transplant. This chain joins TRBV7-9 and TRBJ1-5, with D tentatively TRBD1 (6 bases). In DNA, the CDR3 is TGTGCCAGCAGCCACTGGGGGCGGGTTGGCAATCAGCCCCAGCATTTT. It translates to CASSHWGRVGNQPQHF.